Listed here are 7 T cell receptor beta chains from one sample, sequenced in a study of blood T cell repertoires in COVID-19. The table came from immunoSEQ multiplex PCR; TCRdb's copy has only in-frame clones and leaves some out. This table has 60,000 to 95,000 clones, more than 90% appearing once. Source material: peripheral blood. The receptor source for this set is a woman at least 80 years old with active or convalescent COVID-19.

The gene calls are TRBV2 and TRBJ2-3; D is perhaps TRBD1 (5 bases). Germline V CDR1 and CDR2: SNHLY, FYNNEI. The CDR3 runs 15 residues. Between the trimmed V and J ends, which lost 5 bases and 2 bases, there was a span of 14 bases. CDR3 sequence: CASSSKGRDTDTQYF. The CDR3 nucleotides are TGTGCCAGCAGTTCCAAGGGCAGGGACACAGATACGCAGTATTTT.

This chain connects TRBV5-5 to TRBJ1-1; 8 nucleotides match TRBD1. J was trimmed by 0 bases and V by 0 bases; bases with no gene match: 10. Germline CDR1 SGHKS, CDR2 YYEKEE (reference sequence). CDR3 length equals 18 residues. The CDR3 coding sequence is TGTGCCAGCAGCTTGGGACAGGGGCGCAACCGCATGAACACTGAAGCTTTCTTT. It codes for CASSLGQGRNRMNTEAFF.

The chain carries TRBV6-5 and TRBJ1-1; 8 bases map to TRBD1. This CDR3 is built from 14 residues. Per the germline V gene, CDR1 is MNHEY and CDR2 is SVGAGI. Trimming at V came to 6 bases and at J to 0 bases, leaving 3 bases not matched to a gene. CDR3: CASREDRVNTEAFF. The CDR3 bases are TGTGCCAGCAGGGAGGACAGGGTGAACACTGAAGCTTTCTTT.

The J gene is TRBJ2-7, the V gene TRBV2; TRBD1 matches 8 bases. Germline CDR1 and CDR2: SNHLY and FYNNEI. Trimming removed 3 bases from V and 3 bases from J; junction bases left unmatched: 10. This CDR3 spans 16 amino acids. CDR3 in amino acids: CASSDSVRTGFYEQYF. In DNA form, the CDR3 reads TGTGCCAGCAGTGACAGCGTAAGGACAGGGTTCTACGAGCAGTACTTC.

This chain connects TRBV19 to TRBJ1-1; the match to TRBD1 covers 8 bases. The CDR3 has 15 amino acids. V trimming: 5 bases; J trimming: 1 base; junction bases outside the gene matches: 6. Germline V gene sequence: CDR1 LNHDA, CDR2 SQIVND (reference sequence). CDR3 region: CASSPWGTGNTEAFF. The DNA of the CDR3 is TGTGCCAGTAGTCCATGGGGGACAGGGAACACTGAAGCTTTCTTT.

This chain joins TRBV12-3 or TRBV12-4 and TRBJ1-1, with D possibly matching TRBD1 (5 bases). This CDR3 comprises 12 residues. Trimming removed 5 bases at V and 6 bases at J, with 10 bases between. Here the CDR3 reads CASSLQVAEAFF. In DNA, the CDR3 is TGTGCCAGCAGTCTACAGGTGGCTGAAGCTTTCTTT.

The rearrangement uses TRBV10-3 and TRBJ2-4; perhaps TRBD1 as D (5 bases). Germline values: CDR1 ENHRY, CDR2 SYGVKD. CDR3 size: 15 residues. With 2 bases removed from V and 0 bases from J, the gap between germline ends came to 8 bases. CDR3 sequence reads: CAISESGAAKNIQYF. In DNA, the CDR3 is TGTGCCATCAGTGAGAGTGGGGCAGCCAAAAACATTCAGTACTTC.